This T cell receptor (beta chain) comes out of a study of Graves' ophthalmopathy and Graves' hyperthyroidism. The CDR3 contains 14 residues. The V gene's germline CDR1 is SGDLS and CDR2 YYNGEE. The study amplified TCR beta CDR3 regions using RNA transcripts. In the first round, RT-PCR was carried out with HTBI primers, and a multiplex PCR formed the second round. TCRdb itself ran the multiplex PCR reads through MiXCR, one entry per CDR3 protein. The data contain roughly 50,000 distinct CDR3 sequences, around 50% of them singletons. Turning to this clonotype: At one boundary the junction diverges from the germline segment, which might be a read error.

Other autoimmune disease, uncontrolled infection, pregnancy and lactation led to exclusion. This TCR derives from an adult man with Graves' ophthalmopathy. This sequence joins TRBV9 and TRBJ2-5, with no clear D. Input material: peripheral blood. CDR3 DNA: TGTGCCAGCAGCGTGGGGTGGTCCCAAGAGACCCTGTACTTC. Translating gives CASSVGWSQETLYF.